Below are 9 T cell receptor beta chains sequenced from a single sample in a study of T-cell reconstitution after alpha-beta-depleted transplantation in children. The TCRbeta library was prepared with unique molecular identifiers. From the PCR reads, TCRdb called clonotypes with MiXCR, one entry per CDR3 protein. The data contain about 980,000 distinct CDR3 sequences, roughly 29% of them singletons. The source was PBMCs, mostly from graft donor cells, collected 360 days after TCRalphabeta/CD19-depleted stem cell transplant. These receptors came from a boy less than two years old who had a stem cell transplant for SCID, so the T cells may come from the graft donor.

There are a few counts of this clonotype. J is TRBJ1-4 and V is TRBV28, with 7 bases aligning to TRBD1. This CDR3 comprises 15 residues. Trimming took 3 bases from V and 5 from J; bases not matched to a gene: 6. The germline CDR1 and CDR2 sequences are MDHEN and SYDVKM. CDR3 loop: CASSLAGQLNEKLFF. The DNA for the CDR3 is TGTGCCAGCAGTTTGGCGGGACAGCTAAATGAAAAACTGTTTTTT.

This clonotype has at least ten counts. The chain joins TRBV12-3 or TRBV12-4 to TRBJ2-2; D may be TRBD1 or TRBD2 (5 bases each). Trimming took 5 bases from V and 2 from J, leaving 12 bases between them. The CDR3 runs to 15 residues. The CDR3 spells CASSGTRVNTGELFF. The CDR3 coding sequence is TGTGCCAGCAGTGGGACCAGGGTAAACACCGGGGAGCTGTTTTTT.

This clonotype was detected many times. The V gene is TRBV29-1, the J gene TRBJ2-3, with D perhaps being TRBD1 or TRBD2 (5 bases each). The CDR3 is 15 residues long. Deletions cut 0 bases from V and 0 bases from J, with 10 bases between. Germline lookup yields CDR1 SQVTM and CDR2 ANQGSEA. DNA of the CDR3: TGCAGCGTTGAAGATGGGGGTTTTAGCACAGATACGCAGTATTTT. Amino acids: CSVEDGGFSTDTQYF.

This clonotype was recorded a few times. This chain uses TRBV2 with TRBJ2-3; D is perhaps TRBD1 or TRBD2 (6 bases each). Trimming left V 1 base short and J 2 bases short, with 16 bases between. The germline V gene has CDR1 SNHLY and CDR2 FYNNEI. The CDR3 consists of 17 residues. The CDR3: CASSEVGGSQITDTQYF. As DNA, the CDR3 is TGTGCCAGCAGTGAAGTAGGGGGGTCCCAGATCACAGATACGCAGTATTTT.

The chain joins TRBV7-2 to TRBJ2-1, with 9 bases identical to TRBD2. The J segment lost 7 bases and the V segment lost 1 base, leaving 11 bases of the junction unmatched. This CDR3 has 17 residues. CDR1 is SGHTA, CDR2 FQGNSA, per germline. The CDR3 nucleotides read TGTGCCAGCAGCTTAGTCTCCGGGACTAGCTCTTATAATGAGCAGTTCTTC. Encoded protein: CASSLVSGTSSYNEQFF.

The chain carries TRBV2 and TRBJ1-2; possible D gene TRBD1, 5 bases. Trimming cost V 7 bases and J 4 bases, with 10 bases left between them. The V gene's germline CDR1 is SNHLY and CDR2 FYNNEI. The CDR3 extends over 12 amino acids. In DNA, the CDR3 is TGTGCCAGCACCCCGCAGGGCTATGGCTACACCTTC. Translated: CASTPQGYGYTF.

The CDR3 coding sequence is TGTGCCAGCAGCCCCGGATGGACTAGCGGGGTGAAGGGTTTTGGTGAGCAGTTCTTC. Its protein is CASSPGWTSGVKGFGEQFF. The rearrangement uses TRBV5-6 and TRBJ2-1, with TRBD2 matching 12 bases. Germline-derived CDR1 and CDR2 are SGHDT and YYEEEE. The ends lost 4 bases at V and 9 bases at J; junction bases unmatched: 20. The CDR3 runs 19 residues.

The genes are TRBV12-3 or TRBV12-4 and TRBJ2-1; D gene unclear. V shed 5 bases and J shed 10 bases, with 9 bases lying between them. The CDR3 runs to 11 residues. The CDR3 region has the DNA TGTGCCAGCAGTGTCCCAGGCGAGCAGTTCTTC. Translating gives CASSVPGEQFF.

J is TRBJ2-3 and V is TRBV25-1, with a possible D match to TRBD1 (6 bases). V was clipped by 4 bases and J by 0 bases, with 11 bases between them. CDR3 size: 15 residues. The V gene's germline CDR1 is MGHDK and CDR2 SYGVNS. The CDR3 spells CASSATGRSTDTQYF. Here the CDR3 DNA reads TGTGCCAGCAGTGCAACAGGGCGAAGCACAGATACGCAGTATTTT.